This T cell receptor (beta chain) was obtained from a study of T cells expressing NK-cell markers. The wider study: According to the study, TCR beta repertoires originated from sorted CD3+CD56+NKG2C+, CD3+CD56+NKG2C- and CD3+CD56-NKG2C+ T cells.

Following a re-call of the 5' RACE reads, TCRdb has one entry per CDR3 protein and lacks DNA. Across a few hundred thousand distinct CDR3 sequences, the top ten clones capture around 4% of the sample. Germline lookup yields CDR1 PRHDT and CDR2 FYEKMQ (reference sequence). The CDR3 totals 16 residues. The material sequenced was blood T cells: a sorted CD56 or NKG2C T cell subset, CD4+ or CD8+ T cells, or bulk PBMC T cells (not recorded which). This chain links TRBV13 with TRBJ2-3; TCRdb proposes TRBD1, but this gene call is untestable without DNA. The clonotype originates from a man between 18 and 35 years old in good health. The CDR3: CASSSGQGLTIDTQYF.